This TCR beta chain was sequenced during a study of cytomegalovirus exposure and HLA in healthy donors. Findings of the study overall: The TCR clusters that emerged in the first cohort tended, a later analysis found, to co-occur in the roughly 120 validation repertoires.

The table came from immunoSEQ multiplex PCR; TCRdb's copy has only in-frame clones and leaves some out. This table holds roughly 350,000 clones, roughly 89% found once. The donors were members of the validation cohort comprising roughly 130 subjects, separate from the roughly 670-subject first cohort. A remark on this clone: Its antigen is still unknown.

There are 17 residues in the CDR3. Per germline, CDR1 SGHRS and CDR2 YFSETQ. Germline trimming cut 2 bases from V and 3 bases from J; bases unmatched to any gene: 6. The rearrangement uses TRBV5-1 and TRBJ2-1, with 12 bases identical to TRBD2. Sequenced: PBMCs. The sequence derives from a woman aged 18-35 years in good health and CMV-seronegative. The CDR3 DNA reads as TGCGCCAGCAGCTTTTCTGGGACTAGCGGGCGCTACAATGAGCAGTTCTTC. Amino acids: CASSFSGTSGRYNEQFF.